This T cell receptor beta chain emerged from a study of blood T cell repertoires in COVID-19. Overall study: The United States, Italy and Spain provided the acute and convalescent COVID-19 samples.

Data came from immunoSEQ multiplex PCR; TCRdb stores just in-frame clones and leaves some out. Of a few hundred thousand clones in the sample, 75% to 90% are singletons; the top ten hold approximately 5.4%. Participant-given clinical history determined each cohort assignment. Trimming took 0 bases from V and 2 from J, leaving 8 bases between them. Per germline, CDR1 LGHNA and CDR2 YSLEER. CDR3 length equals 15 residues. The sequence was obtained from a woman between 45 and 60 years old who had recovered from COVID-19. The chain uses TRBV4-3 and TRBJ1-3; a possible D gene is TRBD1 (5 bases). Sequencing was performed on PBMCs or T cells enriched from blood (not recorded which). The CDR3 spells CASSQERGAGNTIYF. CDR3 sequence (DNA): TGCGCCAGCAGCCAAGAAAGGGGTGCTGGAAACACCATATATTTT.